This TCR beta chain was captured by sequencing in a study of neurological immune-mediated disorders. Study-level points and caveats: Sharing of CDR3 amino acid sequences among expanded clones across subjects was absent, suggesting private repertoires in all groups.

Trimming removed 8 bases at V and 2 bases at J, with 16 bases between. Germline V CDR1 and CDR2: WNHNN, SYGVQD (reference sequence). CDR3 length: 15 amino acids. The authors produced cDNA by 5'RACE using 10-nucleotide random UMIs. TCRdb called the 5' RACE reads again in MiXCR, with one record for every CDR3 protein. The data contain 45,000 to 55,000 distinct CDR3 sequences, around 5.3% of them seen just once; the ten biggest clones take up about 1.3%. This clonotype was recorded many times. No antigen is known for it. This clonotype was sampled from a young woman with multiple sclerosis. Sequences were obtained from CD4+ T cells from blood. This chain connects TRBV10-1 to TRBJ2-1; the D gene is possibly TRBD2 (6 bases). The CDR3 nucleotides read TGCGCCAGCTCTGGACTGGAGGGCCCCTACAATGAGCAGTTCTTC. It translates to CASSGLEGPYNEQFF.